This is a list of T cell receptor beta chains from one sample in a study of cytomegalovirus exposure and HLA in healthy donors. The data were produced by immunoSEQ multiplex PCR, yet TCRdb's version contains in-frame clones alone and is incomplete. The sample includes 160,000 or so clones, about 80% of them seen just once. The sequencing sample was made of PBMCs. These TCRs come from a man in his thirties or forties in good health and CMV-seronegative. CDR3s include the opening cysteine and the closing phenylalanine or tryptophan. A D gene is named only where the DNA matches it firmly. Size is omitted from some rows. Given values are once, few, many or a class for expanded clones.

d_call,clone_size,j_call,v_call,cdr3_nt,cdr3_aa
-,-,TRBJ1-2,TRBV4-1,TGCGCCAGCAGCCAAAAACCGCCCCCAGGGGAAAACTATGGCTACACCTTC,CASSQKPPPGENYGYTF
-,-,TRBJ1-3,TRBV6-6,TGTGCCAGCACCTACAGCTCCTCTGGAAACACCATATATTTT,CASTYSSSGNTIYF
TRBD1,few,TRBJ1-4,TRBV4-1,TGCGCCAGCCGAGGGGGACAGGGTAGCGAGTCTAATGAAAAACTGTTTTTT,CASRGGQGSESNEKLFF
-,few,TRBJ1-4,TRBV6-5,TGTGCCAGCAGTTTATACTCGGAGGGGGAAAAACTGTTTTTT,CASSLYSEGEKLFF
-,-,TRBJ2-3,TRBV7-2,TGTGCCAGCAGCCCCAGGGGCACAGATACGCAGTATTTT,CASSPRGTDTQYF
-,-,TRBJ2-1,TRBV28,TGTGCCAGCAGTACGGTAGGAGCGGGCCGATTCCAATCCTACAATGAGCAGTTCTTC,CASSTVGAGRFQSYNEQFF
-,-,TRBJ2-7,TRBV7-2,TGTGCCAGCAGCTTAGATAACAACTCCTACGAGCAGTACTTC,CASSLDNNSYEQYF
TRBD1,-,TRBJ2-7,TRBV5-1,TGCGCCAGCAGCTTGGGGCAGGGGGCCTACGAGCAGTACTTC,CASSLGQGAYEQYF
TRBD1,-,TRBJ1-6,TRBV9,TGTGCCAGCACCGAGGGGGCGGGAGGGTTTGGTGGGTCGAATTCACCCCTCCACTTT,CASTEGAGGFGGSNSPLHF
TRBD2,-,TRBJ2-5,TRBV19,TGTGCCAGTAAAAGCGGGGGGGCAGAGACCCAGTACTTC,CASKSGGAETQYF
-,-,TRBJ1-3,TRBV7-9,TGTGCCAGCAGCTTAGTACCCCCCAGATCTGGAAACACCATATATTTT,CASSLVPPRSGNTIYF
-,-,TRBJ2-1,TRBV15,TGTGCCACCAGCAGAGTGGGTCGGGAGTCCTACAATGAGCAGTTCTTC,CATSRVGRESYNEQFF
-,-,TRBJ1-3,TRBV30,TGTGCCTGGAGTGACACGCCTGGAAACACCATATATTTT,CAWSDTPGNTIYF
TRBD1,-,TRBJ1-4,TRBV7-2,TGTGCCAGCAGCCCACAGGACAGGGTGAAAAAACTGTTTTTT,CASSPQDRVKKLFF
-,once,TRBJ2-3,TRBV7-9,TGTGCCAGCAGACCAGGGGCGGCTGATACGCAGTATTTT,CASRPGAADTQYF
-,-,TRBJ1-2,TRBV6-5,TGTGCCAGCAGTTCCCTCCCGGGGGGCGTGAACTATGGCTACACCTTC,CASSSLPGGVNYGYTF
TRBD1,-,TRBJ1-2,TRBV19,TGTGCCAGTAGTCTACAGGGGGCGCTGGACTATGGCTACACCTTC,CASSLQGALDYGYTF
TRBD1,-,TRBJ1-1,TRBV29-1,TGCAGCGTTTCAAGGGGGCTCACTGAAGCTTTCTTT,CSVSRGLTEAFF
-,-,TRBJ2-1,TRBV5-8,TGTGCCAGCAGCTTGGGGCTCCGGGGAATGAAGTTGAATGAGCAGTTCTTC,CASSLGLRGMKLNEQFF
TRBD1,once,TRBJ2-7,TRBV5-1,TGCGCCAGCAGCTTGGCCAGGATAGGGGGCGACGAGCAGTACTTC,CASSLARIGGDEQYF
TRBD1,-,TRBJ1-1,TRBV6-6,TGTGCCAGCTGTCCCGGGACAGTGAACACTGAAGCTTTCTTT,CASCPGTVNTEAFF
-,-,TRBJ2-5,TRBV5-6,TGTGCCAGCAGCTTGTTCAGGCAAGAGACCCAGTACTTC,CASSLFRQETQYF
-,-,TRBJ2-3,TRBV20-1,TGCAGTGCTAGATTGCGGGATACGCAGTATTTT,CSARLRDTQYF
TRBD2,-,TRBJ2-5,TRBV2,TGTGCCAGCAGGTGGACTAGCGGGCGAGAGACCCAGTACTTC,CASRWTSGRETQYF
-,-,TRBJ2-3,TRBV5-4,TGTGCCAGCAGCTGGGGAGGGGGAGGCACAGATACGCAGTATTTT,CASSWGGGGTDTQYF
-,few,TRBJ2-2,TRBV2,TGTGCCAGCAGGGGAGAGAACACCGGGGAGCTGTTTTTT,CASRGENTGELFF
-,few,TRBJ1-1,TRBV2,TGTGCCAGCAAACTCGAGGGCGGGAACACTGAAGCTTTCTTT,CASKLEGGNTEAFF
TRBD1,-,TRBJ2-5,TRBV4-3,TGCGCCAGCAGCCAAGATCTGGGGCCGGGACAGGGGCGCCAAGAGACCCAGTACTTC,CASSQDLGPGQGRQETQYF
-,once,TRBJ1-6,TRBV27,TGTGCCAGCAGTTTATCCAAAGGGGCTAATTCACCCCTCCACTTT,CASSLSKGANSPLHF
TRBD1,-,TRBJ1-5,TRBV6-6,TGTGCCAGCAGCCAGGACAGGGGGCATCAGCCCCAGCATTTT,CASSQDRGHQPQHF